A selection of T cell receptor beta chains follows, all from one sample in a study of blood T cell repertoires in COVID-19. Clones were read by immunoSEQ multiplex PCR, and TCRdb kept only the in-frame ones, dropping some. The top ten hold over 7.5% of the sample, which has about 190,000 clones, about 82% seen once. Source material: PBMCs or T cells enriched from blood (not recorded which). These receptors all come from a woman in her 30s who had recovered from COVID-19. Both conserved end residues are part of each CDR3. A D gene is named only where the DNA matches it firmly. The listing skips clone size in some rows; elsewhere it reads once, few, many or a size class.

>NA|NA|TRBV2|TRBJ2-2
CASSPDRNTGELFF
TGTGCCAGCAGCCCAGACAGGAACACCGGGGAGCTGTTTTTT
>NA|NA|TRBV27|TRBJ1-1
CASSLSISAEAFF
TGTGCCAGCAGTTTATCGATTAGCGCTGAAGCTTTCTTT
>NA|TRBD1|TRBV28|TRBJ2-7
CASSFWGQGYYEQYF
TGTGCCAGCAGTTTTTGGGGACAGGGGTACTACGAGCAGTACTTC
>NA|TRBD2|TRBV5-6|TRBJ2-1
CASHPRTSGIPYNEQFF
TGTGCCAGCCACCCAAGGACTAGCGGGATACCATACAATGAGCAGTTCTTC
>NA|NA|TRBV19|TRBJ2-1
CASMGQGTSNEQFF
TGTGCCAGTATGGGTCAGGGGACCTCCAATGAGCAGTTCTTC
>NA|TRBD1|TRBV7-9|TRBJ2-1
CASSFRDSNYNEQFF
TGTGCCAGCAGCTTTCGGGACAGCAACTACAATGAGCAGTTCTTC
>NA|NA|TRBV14|TRBJ1-1
CASSPSRQNTEAFF
TGTGCCAGCAGCCCCTCCAGACAGAACACTGAAGCTTTCTTT
>NA|NA|TRBV4-1|TRBJ2-7
CASSLGGLPSYEQYF
TGCGCCAGCAGCCTCGGGGGACTCCCCTCCTACGAGCAGTACTTC
>NA|NA|TRBV21-1|TRBJ1-4
CASAKGGASEKLFF
TGTGCCAGCGCAAAAGGGGGCGCTAGTGAAAAACTGTTTTTT
>few|NA|TRBV5-4|TRBJ2-6
CASSFSDTLSGANVLTF
TGTGCCAGCAGCTTTTCGGACACTTTGTCTGGGGCCAACGTCCTGACTTTC
>NA|NA|TRBV6-5|TRBJ2-5
CASSRQRQETQYF
TGTGCCAGCAGTAGACAGCGTCAAGAGACCCAGTACTTC
>NA|NA|TRBV3-1/TRBV3-2|TRBJ2-7
CASSQKERGEQYF
TGTGCCAGCAGCCAAAAGGAAAGAGGCGAGCAGTACTTC
>NA|NA|TRBV6-2/TRBV6-3|TRBJ2-6
CASSPLYFSGANVLTF
TGTGCCAGCAGTCCACTGTATTTCTCTGGGGCCAACGTCCTGACTTTC
>NA|NA|TRBV6-4|TRBJ1-6
CASSEGQGNSPLHF
TGTGCCAGCAGTGAGGGGCAGGGGAATTCACCCCTCCACTTT
>NA|NA|TRBV5-1|TRBJ2-7
CASSLVGYSSSYEQYF
TGCGCCAGCAGCTTGGTGGGCTACTCCTCCTCTTACGAGCAGTACTTC
>NA|NA|TRBV30|TRBJ2-7
CAWSVSRVGEQYF
TGTGCCTGGAGTGTGTCCAGGGTCGGCGAGCAGTACTTC
>NA|TRBD2|TRBV27|TRBJ2-2
CASSFTSGNTGELFF
TGTGCCAGCAGTTTTACTAGCGGGAACACCGGGGAGCTGTTTTTT
>NA|NA|TRBV6-5|TRBJ2-7
CASSYVGGGREQYF
TGTGCCAGCAGTTACGTTGGGGGGGGCCGCGAGCAGTACTTC
>NA|NA|TRBV5-6|TRBJ2-7
CASSLGLPGEQYF
TGTGCCAGCAGCTTGGGCCTCCCGGGTGAGCAGTACTTC
>NA|NA|TRBV5-1|TRBJ2-2
CASRDDTGELFF
TGCGCCAGCCGGGATGACACCGGGGAGCTGTTTTTT
>NA|NA|TRBV28|TRBJ2-7
CASSQTEYEQYF
TGTGCCAGCAGTCAAACAGAGTACGAGCAGTACTTC
>NA|NA|TRBV19|TRBJ2-1
CASSMVDSYNEQFF
TGTGCCAGTAGTATGGTGGACAGCTACAATGAGCAGTTCTTC
>NA|TRBD2|TRBV5-5|TRBJ2-7
CASSPGLAGGPSYEQYF
TGTGCCAGCAGCCCGGGACTAGCGGGAGGGCCCTCCTACGAGCAGTACTTC
>NA|NA|TRBV7-2|TRBJ1-2
CASSLAPPTGLGVYGYTF
TGTGCCAGCAGCTTAGCCCCTCCAACAGGGTTAGGAGTCTATGGCTACACCTTC
>few|NA|TRBV25-1|TRBJ2-3
CASRSADTQYF
TGTGCCAGCAGATCCGCGGATACGCAGTATTTT
>few|NA|TRBV20-1|TRBJ2-7
CSAPTRGEQYF
TGCAGTGCCCCAACTAGAGGCGAGCAGTACTTC
>NA|NA|TRBV11-2|TRBJ2-7
CASSLVDYGEQYF
TGTGCCAGCAGCTTAGTAGACTACGGCGAGCAGTACTTC